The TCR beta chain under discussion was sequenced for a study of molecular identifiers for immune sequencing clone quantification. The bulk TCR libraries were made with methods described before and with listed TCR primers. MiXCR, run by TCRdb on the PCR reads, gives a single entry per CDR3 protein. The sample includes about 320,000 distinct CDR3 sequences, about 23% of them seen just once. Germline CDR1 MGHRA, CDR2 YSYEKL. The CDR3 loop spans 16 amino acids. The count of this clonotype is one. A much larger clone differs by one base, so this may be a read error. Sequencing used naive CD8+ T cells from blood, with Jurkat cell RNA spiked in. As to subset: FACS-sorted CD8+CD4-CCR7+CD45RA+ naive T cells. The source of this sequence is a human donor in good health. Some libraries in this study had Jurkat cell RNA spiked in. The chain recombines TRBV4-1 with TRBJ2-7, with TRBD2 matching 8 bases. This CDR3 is CASSQVLVSGDYEQHF. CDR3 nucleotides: TGCGCCAGCAGCCAAGTACTTGTTAGCGGGGATTACGAGCAGCACTTC.